The clone carrying this T cell receptor (beta chain) was observed a single time. What it recognizes is unknown. Generated by immunoSEQ multiplex PCR, the TCRdb table keeps only in-frame clones and is missing some. In the table there are about 2 million clones, approximately 94% of which are singletons. CDR1 SGHRS and CDR2 YFSETQ come from the germline V gene. The CDR3 length is 16 residues. Deletions cut 0 bases from V and 2 bases from J, with 15 bases between. The sample belongs to a study of shared clonotypes between healthy human individuals. General study results and limits: Clonotype sharing across donors was expected to vary with sequencing depth.

CD45RO-negative, CCR7-selected cells formed the naive CD8 fraction, which excluded terminally differentiated effector memory CD45RA+ cells. Study donors comprised healthy, HIV-negative adults devoid of recent acute infection or vaccination. The specimen sequenced was naive CD8+ T cells sorted from blood. The chain links TRBV5-1 to TRBJ2-7, with D maybe TRBD1 (6 bases). The clonotype was recovered from a man younger than 30 in good health. CDR3 sequence (DNA): TGCGCCAGCAGCTTGGCCGCTTCTGGACAGCCCTACGAGCAGTACTTC. It specifies CASSLAASGQPYEQYF.